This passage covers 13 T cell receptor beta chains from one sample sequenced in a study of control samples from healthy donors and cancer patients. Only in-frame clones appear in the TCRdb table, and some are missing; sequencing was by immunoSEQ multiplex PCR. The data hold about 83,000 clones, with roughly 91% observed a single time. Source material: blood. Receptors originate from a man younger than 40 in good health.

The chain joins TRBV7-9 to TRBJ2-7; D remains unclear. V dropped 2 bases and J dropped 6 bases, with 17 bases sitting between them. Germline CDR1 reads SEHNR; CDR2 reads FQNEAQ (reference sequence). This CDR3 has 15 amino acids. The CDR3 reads CASSLLRQQPSEQYF. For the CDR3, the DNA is TGTGCCAGCAGCTTATTAAGGCAGCAGCCCAGCGAGCAGTACTTC.

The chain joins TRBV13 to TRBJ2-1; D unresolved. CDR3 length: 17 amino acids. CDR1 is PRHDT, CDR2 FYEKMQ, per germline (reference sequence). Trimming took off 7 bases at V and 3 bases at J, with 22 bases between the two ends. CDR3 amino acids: CASTPFVRAVSYNEQFF. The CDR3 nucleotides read TGTGCCAGCACCCCTTTCGTAAGGGCAGTAAGCTACAATGAGCAGTTCTTC.

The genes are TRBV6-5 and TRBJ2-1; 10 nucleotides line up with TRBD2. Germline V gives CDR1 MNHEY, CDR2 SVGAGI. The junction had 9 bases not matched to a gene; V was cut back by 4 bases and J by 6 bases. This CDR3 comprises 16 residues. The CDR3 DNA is TGTGCCAGCAGTTCAAGAGCGGGGGGGCATGGCAATGAGCAGTTCTTC. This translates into CASSSRAGGHGNEQFF.

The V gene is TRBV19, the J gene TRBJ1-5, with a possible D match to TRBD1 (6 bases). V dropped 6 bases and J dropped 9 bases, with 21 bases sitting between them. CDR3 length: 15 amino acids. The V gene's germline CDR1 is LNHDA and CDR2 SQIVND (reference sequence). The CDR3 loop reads CASSDGGTPIRPQHF. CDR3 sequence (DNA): TGTGCCAGTAGCGACGGGGGGACACCTATTCGGCCCCAGCATTTT.

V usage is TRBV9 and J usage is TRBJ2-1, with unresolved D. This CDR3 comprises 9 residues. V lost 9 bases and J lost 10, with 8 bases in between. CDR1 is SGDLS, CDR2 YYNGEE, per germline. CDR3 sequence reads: CATEKEQFF. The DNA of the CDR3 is TGTGCCACCGAGAAAGAGCAGTTCTTC.

CDR3 loop: CASSPPNTEAFF. DNA of the CDR3: TGTGCCAGCAGCCCTCCAAACACTGAAGCTTTCTTT. The rearrangement links TRBV7-9 to TRBJ1-1, with D unclear. From germline, CDR1 is SEHNR and CDR2 FQNEAQ (reference sequence). The CDR3 contains 12 residues. V shed 5 bases and J shed 2 bases, with 6 bases lying between them. Variable domain in full (rest from reference TRBV7-9 and TRBJ1-1): DTGVSQNPRHKITKRGQNVTFRCDPISEHNRLYWYRQTLGQGPEFLTYFQNEAQLEKSRLLSDRFSAERPKGSFSTLEIQRTEQGDSAMYLCASSPPNTEAFFGQGTRLTVV.

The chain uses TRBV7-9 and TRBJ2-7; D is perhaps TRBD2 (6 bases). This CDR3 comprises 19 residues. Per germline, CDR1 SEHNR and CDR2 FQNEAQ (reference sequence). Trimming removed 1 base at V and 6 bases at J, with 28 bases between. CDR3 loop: CASSLVAEGFGRGGVEQYF. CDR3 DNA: TGTGCCAGCAGCTTAGTCGCAGAGGGATTTGGTCGGGGAGGTGTCGAGCAGTACTTC. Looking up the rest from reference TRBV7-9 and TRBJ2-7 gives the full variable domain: DTGVSQNPRHKITKRGQNVTFRCDPISEHNRLYWYRQTLGQGPEFLTYFQNEAQLEKSRLLSDRFSAERPKGSFSTLEIQRTEQGDSAMYLCASSLVAEGFGRGGVEQYFGPGTRLTVT.

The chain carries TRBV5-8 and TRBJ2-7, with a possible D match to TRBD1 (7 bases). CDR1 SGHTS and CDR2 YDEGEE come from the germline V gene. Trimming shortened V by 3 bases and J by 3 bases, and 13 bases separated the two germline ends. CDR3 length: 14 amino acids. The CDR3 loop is CASSSLQGGYEQYF. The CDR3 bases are TGTGCCAGCAGCTCTCTCCAGGGGGGCTACGAGCAGTACTTC.

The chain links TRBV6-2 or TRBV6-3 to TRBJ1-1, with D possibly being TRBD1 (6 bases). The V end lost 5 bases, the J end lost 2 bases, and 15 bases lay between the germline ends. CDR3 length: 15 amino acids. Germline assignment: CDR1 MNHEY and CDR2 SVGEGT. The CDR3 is CASSHAGTPNTEAFF. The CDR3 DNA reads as TGTGCCAGCAGTCACGCCGGGACACCCAACACTGAAGCTTTCTTT.

The CDR3 DNA sequence: TGTGCCAGCAGCTTAAGTTCTAGCGGGAGGGCTACGCAGTATTTT. This translates into CASSLSSSGRATQYF. The V and J genes are TRBV11-2 and TRBJ2-3; 12 bases fit TRBD2. CDR1 is SGHAT, CDR2 FQNNGV, per germline. The CDR3 totals 15 residues. V shed 2 bases, J shed 8 bases, and the junction held 5 bases outside the gene matches.

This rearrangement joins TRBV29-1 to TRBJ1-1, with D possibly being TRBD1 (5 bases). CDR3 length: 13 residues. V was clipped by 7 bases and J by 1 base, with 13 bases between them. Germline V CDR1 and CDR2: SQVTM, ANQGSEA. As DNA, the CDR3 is TGCAGCGCCTCCGGAACAGGGAACACTGAAGCTTTCTTT. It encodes CSASGTGNTEAFF.

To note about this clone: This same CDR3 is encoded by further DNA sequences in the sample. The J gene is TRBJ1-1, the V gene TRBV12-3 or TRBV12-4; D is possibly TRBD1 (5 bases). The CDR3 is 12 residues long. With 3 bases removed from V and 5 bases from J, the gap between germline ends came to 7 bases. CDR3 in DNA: TGTGCCAGCAGTTTTTGGGGGACTGAAGCTTTCTTT. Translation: CASSFWGTEAFF.

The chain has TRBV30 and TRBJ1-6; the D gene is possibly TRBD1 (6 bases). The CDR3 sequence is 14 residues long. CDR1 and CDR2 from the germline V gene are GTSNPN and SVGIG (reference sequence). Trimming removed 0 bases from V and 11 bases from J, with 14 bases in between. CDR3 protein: CAWSVVQGKAPLHF. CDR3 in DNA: TGTGCCTGGAGTGTTGTACAGGGCAAGGCACCCCTCCACTTT.